The present entry profiles one TCR beta chain with its context. This clonotype turned up a few times. Its antigen is still unknown. No much larger clone is present one base from it, and per-base qualities are unavailable. The sample is drawn from a study of T cells in Graves' hyperthyroidism and ophthalmopathy (dated by TCRdb to the late 2010s). In the study overall: Peripheral blood samples were taken at the time of initial diagnosis, prior to any treatment. For training and testing, the 95 to 100 patients in the discovery cohort were randomly divided in a 7:3 ratio. A discovery cohort of around 100 patients, fewer than 50 with Graves' ophthalmopathy and approximately 60 with stable Graves' hyperthyroidism, was used to find distinguishing TCR V-J signatures. Thyroid tissue and blood T-cell repertoires from six Graves' hyperthyroidism patients were also compared in the study. Once sampling was done, hyperthyroidism patients were given methimazole at a starting dose of 30 mg daily, whereas ophthalmopathy patients were given high-dose intravenous methylprednisolone. The paper describes TCR Vbeta CDR3 sequencing of about 140 peripheral blood samples, made up of 43 ophthalmopathy patients, 70 to 75 hyperthyroidism patients and roughly 17 progressor patients. Prospective prediction of ophthalmopathy was tested in an independent validation cohort consisting of some 20 hyperthyroidism patients and over 15 patients who later progressed to ophthalmopathy. What the authors observed across the whole study: A model built on a 13 V-J signature distinguished ophthalmopathy from stable hyperthyroidism, reaching roughly 88% sensitivity and about 81% specificity in cross-validation and 80%/75% in testing. Sample size was not statistically predetermined, and blinding of investigators to group allocation was not performed. In validation, the model predicted progression to ophthalmopathy a median of roughly 6.5 months before onset, with approximately 68% sensitivity and roughly 72% specificity. Most expanded thyroid clonotypes (frequency above 0.001) were also detected in blood, a finding suggesting that blood repertoires may reflect thyroid immune responses.

Via the germline V gene (reference sequence), CDR1 is DFQATT and CDR2 SNEGSKA. V loses 5 bases at its end and J loses 2 bases; junction bases beyond the gene matches: 3. The CDR3, from cysteine to phenylalanine, totals 14 residues. Only the CDR3 DNA stays, 42 bases, in frame from base 1. Moderately to severely active disease, a Clinical Activity Score of at least 3, a NOSPECS grade of at least 4, and a duration under 3 months were present in ophthalmopathy patients. Any patient with an uncontrolled infection, another autoimmune disease, pregnancy or lactation was excluded. Diagnoses were based on clinical symptoms, serum thyroxine and TRAb, thyroid ultrasound and orbital computed tomography. PBMCs were isolated from 8 to 10 ml of fresh peripheral blood by Ficoll-Paque density gradient centrifugation. Trizol reagent was used to extract total RNA, and RNA quality was then checked on an Agilent 2100 Bioanalyzer.

The TCR beta CDR3 regions were amplified from the RNA transcripts. The first round of RT-PCR for the TCR CDR3 was performed with the HTBI primer set and the Qiagen OneStep RT-PCR kit. Libraries were constructed in a second round of multiplex PCR, after which size selection and purification were performed. The libraries were sequenced on an Illumina HiSeq2000 using paired-end 100 bp reads. For the original study's pipeline: SOAPnuke was used to process the raw data, removing reads that contained adapters or uncalled bases, had a mean Phred below 15, or lacked an exact match to the constant primer or identifier. COPE v1.2.5 was used to merge high-quality paired reads, and clonotypes were defined as unique nucleotide sequences. MiTCR v1.1 was used to align clonotypes to the IMGT TRBV, TRBD and TRBJ reference segments. The analysis was restricted to V-J combinations with a frequency above 0.0001, which together covered about 99% of the repertoires. A TCS score was defined as the ratio between F50 (clonal expansion) and ExV (chaos), using BLOSUM62-based TCRdist between CDR3 peptides within each V-J. Welch's t-statistics and random forest reduced around 510 V-J features to 10 to 15, which were used in a naive Bayes classifier (R e1071). The raw public data were reprocessed by TCRdb itself: fastp quality trimming at Q25, MiXCR clonotype calling, in-frame beta chains only. Each entry is one CDR3 protein sequence, shown with its most common DNA and genes. None of the V and J calls come from the authors' own analysis; TCRdb made them. This sample has about 640,000 distinct CDR3 sequences in its table, and around 21% of those were observed once. The ten largest make up 30% to 40% of the sample.

This TCR was recovered from a young man with Graves' ophthalmopathy. The sequenced sample consisted of blood. The sequence is built from TRBV20-1 and TRBJ2-7; 13 nucleotides in the junction match TRBD2. The CDR3 region has the sequence CSARLAGGPYEQYF. The base sequence is TGCAGTGCTCGACTAGCGGGAGGTCCCTACGAGCAGTACTTC.